This T cell receptor beta chain emerged from a study of shared clonotypes between healthy human individuals. General study findings and limits: Sharing across a few donors was seen in roughly 5% of naive CD4 clonotypes.

V was pared by 6 bases and J by 0 bases, with 9 bases of the junction left unmatched. This CDR3 comprises 18 residues. Germline loops: CDR1 KGHSH, CDR2 LQKENI. In the case of this clone: What it binds is unknown.

It was CD45RO-negative cells, positively selected for CCR7, that made up naive CD8 cells, with terminally differentiated effector memory CD45RA+ cells excluded. In the original analysis: Junction-only immunoSEQ sequences carried no quality scores, so filtering differed. Measured with immunoSEQ multiplex PCR; TCRdb has only the in-frame clones, and not every one. D and trimming come from the DNA, and the V and J calls and clone size come from that table. Of more than 2 million clones in the sample, about 95% were seen once. The receptor's source is a man aged 18 to 35 in good health. The sample consisted of naive CD8+ T cells sorted from blood. This rearrangement joins TRBV18 to TRBJ2-2; 11 nucleotides agree with TRBD2. The CDR3 bases are TGTGCCAGCTCCCCGGGGACTAGCGGACCGGCGAACACCGGGGAGCTGTTTTTT. It translates to CASSPGTSGPANTGELFF. Using reference TRBV18 and TRBJ2-2 for the parts outside the CDR3, the full variable domain is NAGVMQNPRHLVRRRGQEARLRCSPMKGHSHVYWYRQLPEEGLKFMVYLQKENIIDESGMPKERFSAEFPKEGPSILRIQQVVRGDSAAYFCASSPGTSGPANTGELFFGEGSRLTVL.